Reported below is one TCR beta chain. Its antigen remains unknown. With 60 Vbeta and 13 Jbeta primers, the PCR was carried out. Profiling relied on immunoSEQ multiplex PCR, and the TCRdb table lists in-frame clones only, not all of them. The data contain about 140,000 clones, roughly 76% of them singletons. The data originate from a study of cytomegalovirus exposure and HLA in healthy donors. Turning to the study itself: The Caucasian-associated ancestry cluster contained about four fifths of the roughly 370 genotyped donors. Study findings and constraints: Follow-up analysis seemed to connect common viral pathogens with several of the most significant clusters identified.

The sample comprised PBMCs. The receptor was isolated from a woman aged 35 to 49 in good health and CMV-seronegative.

CDR3 in amino acids: CSVSKGQTTYGYTF. CDR3 bases: TGCAGCGTTTCAAAAGGACAGACCACCTATGGCTACACCTTC. The chain carries TRBV29-1 and TRBJ1-2; possibly TRBD1 for D (6 bases). This CDR3 has 14 residues. V was trimmed by 5 bases and J by 4 bases, leaving 17 bases between them. Germline assignment: CDR1 SQVTM and CDR2 ANQGSEA.